Listed below are T cell receptor beta chains from one sample, sequenced in a study of graft-versus-host responses after intestinal transplantation. Assay: immunoSEQ multiplex PCR; the TCRdb copy retains only in-frame clones and omits some. The top ten hold 0.23% of the sample, which has 45,000 to 60,000 clones, about 95% seen once. Antigens of these TCRs are unknown. The sequences come from unstimulated CD8+ T cells sorted from spleen or lymph node cells, collected before transplant. Receptors originate from a human donor who was the organ donor for an intestinal transplant. Each CDR3 is given with its conserved first and last residue. The order of the fields is D gene, J gene, clone size, V gene, CDR3 DNA, CDR3 protein. D genes are given only for firm matches. Size is stated for part of the rows, as once, few or many counts, or as a class when the clone is expanded.

NA,TRBJ1-2,NA,TRBV11-3,TGTGCCAGCAGCTTAGGCGTCCAGGGGCACTATGGCTACACCTTC,CASSLGVQGHYGYTF
NA,TRBJ1-1,NA,TRBV9,TGTGCCAGCAGCGCCTTGGGGGGCCACCCTGAAGCTTTCTTT,CASSALGGHPEAFF
NA,TRBJ1-1,NA,TRBV5-1,TGCGCCAGCGCCGAAGGGGCAATTGACACTGAAGCTTTCTTT,CASAEGAIDTEAFF
NA,TRBJ1-1,NA,TRBV5-2,TGTGCCAGCAAAGGTAAGGACTGCAGGGGGCTTAGGGTCAGGTGTTGGGCCATGAACACTGAAGCTTTCTTT,CASKGKDCRGLRVRCWAMNTEAFF
TRBD2,TRBJ2-5,NA,TRBV7-8,TGTGCCAGCAGCTTGATGGGGGGGGGTCTCCAGGAGACCCAGTACTTC,CASSLMGGGLQETQYF
NA,TRBJ2-5,NA,TRBV4-3,TGCGCCAGCAGCCTCCGAGCGGGCCAAGAGACCCAGTACTTC,CASSLRAGQETQYF
NA,TRBJ1-3,NA,TRBV12-2,TGTGCAAGTCGCACCGCACCACCTAGCTCTGGAAACACCATATATTTT,CASRTAPPSSGNTIYF
NA,TRBJ1-2,NA,TRBV28,TGTGCCTCTGAGTTGGGGAGTAACTATGGCTACACCTTC,CASELGSNYGYTF
NA,TRBJ2-2,NA,TRBV2,TGTGCCAGCAGTTGGACAGAGAACACCGGGGAGCTGTTTTTT,CASSWTENTGELFF
NA,TRBJ1-6,NA,TRBV27,TGTGCCAGCACTGAGTACCGGGGGTTTTATGGGTCACCCCTCCACTTT,CASTEYRGFYGSPLHF
NA,TRBJ1-4,few,TRBV27,TGTGCCAGCAGTTGGGGGGCGCGTGAAAAACTGTTTTTT,CASSWGAREKLFF
NA,TRBJ2-2,NA,TRBV6-5,TGTGCCAGCAGTTACGGGGGGAACACCGGGGAGCTGTTTTTT,CASSYGGNTGELFF
TRBD2,TRBJ2-5,NA,TRBV7-7,TGTGCCAGCAGTCCTACTCCCACTAGCGGGGGTATGGAGACCCAGTACTTC,CASSPTPTSGGMETQYF
NA,TRBJ1-4,NA,TRBV14,TGTGCCAGCAGCCAAGACCGGCAGGGAAGTAATGAAAAACTGTTCTTT,CASSQDRQGSNEKLFF
TRBD1,TRBJ1-6,NA,TRBV27,TGTGCCAGCAGGACACCGGGACAGGGCGTATCACCCCTCCACTTT,CASRTPGQGVSPLHF
NA,TRBJ2-3,once,TRBV5-4,TGTGCCAGCAGCTTGGTACAGGATACGCAGTATTTT,CASSLVQDTQYF
TRBD1,TRBJ1-5,NA,TRBV27,TGTGCCAGCAGTTTAGGACAGGGGGAAGGCAATCAGCCCCAGCATTTT,CASSLGQGEGNQPQHF
NA,TRBJ2-7,NA,TRBV7-9,TGTGCCAGCAGCTTAGGTACGGACGAGCAGTACTTC,CASSLGTDEQYF
NA,TRBJ1-1,NA,TRBV6-1,TGTGCCAGCAGTGAAGCGGGAAATACTGAAGCTTTCTTT,CASSEAGNTEAFF
NA,TRBJ1-6,few,TRBV19,TGTGCCAGTAGTAACGTCTGGGGTGGTAGAAATTCACCCCTCCACTTT,CASSNVWGGRNSPLHF
NA,TRBJ1-1,NA,TRBV2,TGTGCCAGCAGGGGGGTACAGGGCCTGAACACTGAAGCTTTCTTT,CASRGVQGLNTEAFF
TRBD2,TRBJ2-5,NA,TRBV11-2,TGTGCCAGCAGCTTAGATCGTCGGCTAGCGGGGAACCAAGAGACCCAGTACTTC,CASSLDRRLAGNQETQYF
TRBD1,TRBJ2-1,NA,TRBV7-3,TGTGCCAGCAGCTTAGCGGGTACAGGGGATGAGCAGTTCTTC,CASSLAGTGDEQFF
NA,TRBJ1-4,NA,TRBV11-2,TGTGCCAGCAGCCGGAGTGAAAAACTGTTTTTT,CASSRSEKLFF
TRBD1,TRBJ2-5,NA,TRBV11-2,TGTGCCAGCAGCTTACACGGGACAGGGAAGCGGGAGACCCAGTACTTC,CASSLHGTGKRETQYF
NA,TRBJ1-4,NA,TRBV27,TGTGCCAGCAGTTTATACCCCAGAGTCGATGAAAAACTGTTTTTT,CASSLYPRVDEKLFF
NA,TRBJ1-2,NA,TRBV5-4,TGTGCCAGCAGCGGGGGACGGGCCTATGGCTACACCTTC,CASSGGRAYGYTF
NA,TRBJ1-1,NA,TRBV5-8,TGTGCCCATTCAACAGGGATGAACACTGAAGCTTTCTTT,CAHSTGMNTEAFF
NA,TRBJ1-1,NA,TRBV6-5,TGTGCCAGCAGTTACTCGACGACAGGTGAAGCTTTCTTT,CASSYSTTGEAFF
NA,TRBJ2-3,NA,TRBV11-3,TGTGCCAGCAGCATCCCAAGCACAGATACGCAGTATTTT,CASSIPSTDTQYF
NA,TRBJ1-1,NA,TRBV11-2,TGTGCCAGCGGACAAGTGAACACTGAAGCTTTCTTT,CASGQVNTEAFF
NA,TRBJ1-2,NA,TRBV27,TGTGCCAGCCGAAGGGGGGGCGCCCCAGATGGCTACACCTTC,CASRRGGAPDGYTF
NA,TRBJ2-7,NA,TRBV15,TGTGCCACCAGCACCGGTTTGGAGGGGGGACCCTCCTACGAGCAGTACTTC,CATSTGLEGGPSYEQYF
NA,TRBJ2-1,NA,TRBV4-1,TGCGCCAGCAGCCAAGAGCAAGGACAAAGTTCCTACAATGAGCAGTTCTTC,CASSQEQGQSSYNEQFF
NA,TRBJ1-1,NA,TRBV6-1,TGTGCCAGCAGTGACATCCACGAACCAGCCACTGAAGCTTTCTTT,CASSDIHEPATEAFF
NA,TRBJ2-6,NA,TRBV6-1,TGTGCCAGCAGTGAAGATACCGACGACGGGGCCAACGTCCTGACTTTC,CASSEDTDDGANVLTF
TRBD1,TRBJ2-6,NA,TRBV4-1,TGCGCCAGCAGCCAGGGACAGTACTCTGGGGCCAACGTCCTGACTTTC,CASSQGQYSGANVLTF
TRBD1,TRBJ2-7,few,TRBV5-6,TGTGCCAGCAGCGACGGGACAGGGGTGCACGAGCAGTACTTC,CASSDGTGVHEQYF
TRBD2,TRBJ2-2,NA,TRBV7-9,TGTGCCAGCAGCCCCCCGGGGGGGACCTACACCGGGGAGCTGTTTTTT,CASSPPGGTYTGELFF
NA,TRBJ2-5,NA,TRBV11-2,TGTGCCAGCAGCTTTAGCCCGGGAGCCCAAGAGACCCAGTACTTC,CASSFSPGAQETQYF
NA,TRBJ1-3,few,TRBV6-1,TGTGCCAGCACAGATGGAAACACCATATATTTT,CASTDGNTIYF
TRBD1,TRBJ2-2,NA,TRBV5-4,TGTGCCAGCAGTCAGGGGACAGGGCTGGGGAGCACCGGGGAGCTGTTTTTT,CASSQGTGLGSTGELFF
NA,TRBJ2-3,NA,TRBV11-1,TGTGCCAGCAGCCCCCGGCAGGGGTCGGGCACAGATACGCAGTATTTT,CASSPRQGSGTDTQYF
NA,TRBJ2-1,NA,TRBV27,TGTGCCAGCAGTTTTCGGAGCTCCTACAATGAGCAGTTCTTC,CASSFRSSYNEQFF
NA,TRBJ1-5,NA,TRBV6-1,TGTGCCAGCAGTGAAGTCGTGGGGTATCAGCCCCAGCATTTT,CASSEVVGYQPQHF
NA,TRBJ2-1,NA,TRBV30,TGTGCCTGGAACGGGGCGGGTGAGCAGTTCTTC,CAWNGAGEQFF
NA,TRBJ2-7,NA,TRBV9,TGTGCCAGCAGCGTAGGGGAAACAGGGACCTACGAGCAGTACTTC,CASSVGETGTYEQYF
NA,TRBJ2-5,NA,TRBV5-4,TGTGCCAGCAGCCCCACGGCTGACGAAGAGACCCAGTACTTC,CASSPTADEETQYF
TRBD2,TRBJ2-1,NA,TRBV7-2,TGTGCCAGCAGCTTCCCGGAGCGGGGATTATACAATGAGCAGTTCTTC,CASSFPERGLYNEQFF
TRBD1,TRBJ2-1,NA,TRBV7-2,TGTGCCAGCAGCTTATCTACCCGGGACAGGGCCGGGAATGAGCAGTTCTTC,CASSLSTRDRAGNEQFF
NA,TRBJ2-2,NA,TRBV7-8,TGTGCCAGCAGCTTAGTCCTTCCTCCAACGAACACCGGGGAGCTGTTTTTT,CASSLVLPPTNTGELFF
NA,TRBJ1-2,NA,TRBV6-6,TGTGCCAGCAGGCCCCCTGGGAACTATGGCTACACCTTC,CASRPPGNYGYTF
NA,TRBJ1-2,NA,TRBV27,TGTGCCAGCAGGCTCCAGGGGAGCTATGGCTACACCTTC,CASRLQGSYGYTF
NA,TRBJ2-1,NA,TRBV5-1,TGCGCCAGCAGCGCCCGCCAGGGAGTTAGGAATGAGCAGTTCTTC,CASSARQGVRNEQFF
NA,TRBJ1-3,NA,TRBV28,TGTGCCAGCAGCCTGCTCCCTACGGGGGATAAAGGAAACACCATATATTTT,CASSLLPTGDKGNTIYF
NA,TRBJ1-6,NA,TRBV9,TGTGCCAGCAGCGAATCCGGGGGCTCACCCCTCCACTTT,CASSESGGSPLHF